Below, 24 T cell receptor beta chains from the same sample are listed, as sequenced in a study of T cell repertoires in cytomegalovirus infection. Antigens for these TCRs are unknown. TCRdb reprocessed the reads via MiXCR and lists one record per CDR3 protein. The repertoire consists of some 940,000 distinct CDR3 sequences, with approximately 33% occurring once and the leading ten covering around an eighth. The sample in question was cultured CD8+ T cells from PBMCs, obtained from culture after CMV antigen stimulation. All receptors derive from a human donor in good health (CMV status not recorded). Some clones in this sample may be carry-over from other donors' samples.

This chain links TRBV4-1 with TRBJ2-3, with TRBD2 matching 14 bases. Germline trimming cut 2 bases from V and 3 bases from J; bases unmatched to any gene: 7. Per germline, CDR1 MGHRA and CDR2 YSYEKL. CDR3 length: 18 residues. CDR3 residues: CASSQKSGLAGGTDTQYF. In nucleotides, the CDR3 is TGCGCCAGCAGCCAAAAATCCGGACTAGCGGGGGGAACAGATACGCAGTATTTT.

This clonotype has only a few counts. The J gene is TRBJ1-5, the V gene TRBV6-2 or TRBV6-3; TRBD1 might be the D (6 bases). With 6 bases removed from V and 2 bases from J, the gap between germline ends came to 20 bases. This CDR3 has 17 amino acids. The germline CDR1 and CDR2 sequences are MNHEY and SVGEGT. The chain's CDR3 is CASSLAQTGSGNQPQHF. The CDR3 DNA reads TGTGCCAGCAGCCTAGCCCAAACAGGGTCTGGCAATCAGCCCCAGCATTTT.

V usage is TRBV7-9 and J usage is TRBJ1-1; no definite D call. From germline, CDR1 is SEHNR and CDR2 FQNEAQ (reference sequence). The CDR3 extends over 12 amino acids. V lost 4 bases, J lost 8 bases, and 11 bases lay in between. Here the CDR3 reads CASSSDQKEAFF. The CDR3 bases are TGTGCCAGCAGCTCTGACCAGAAAGAAGCTTTCTTT.

This clonotype was counted at least ten times. The chain is built from TRBV4-2 and TRBJ2-3, with TRBD2 identical over 8 bases. Trimming removed 1 base from V and 0 bases from J; junction bases left unmatched: 15. The CDR3 length is 20 residues. Germline assignment: CDR1 LGHNA and CDR2 YNFKEQ. For the CDR3, the DNA is TGTGCCAGCAGCCAAGTGAAGGGGACTAGAGATGGCCCTAGCACAGATACGCAGTATTTT. Amino acids: CASSQVKGTRDGPSTDTQYF.

V gene TRBV4-1 combines with J gene TRBJ2-7; D unclear. The CDR3 length is 12 residues. V was trimmed by 0 bases and J by 8 bases, leaving 8 bases between them. In germline, CDR1 is MGHRA, CDR2 YSYEKL. As DNA, the CDR3 is TGCGCCAGCAGCCAAGATCACCGAAAGCAGTACTTC. It codes for CASSQDHRKQYF.

This clonotype was observed a few times. The rearrangement uses TRBV7-8 and TRBJ2-1; 8 positions agree with TRBD2. Trimming removed 5 bases from V and 7 bases from J; junction bases left unmatched: 10. The CDR3 loop spans 15 amino acids. Per germline, CDR1 SGHVS and CDR2 FQNEAQ. CDR3 sequence: CASSLRGGAQNEQFF. CDR3 in DNA: TGTGCCAGCAGCCTCCGGGGGGGGGCGCAGAATGAGCAGTTCTTC.

J is TRBJ2-3 and V is TRBV4-1, with TRBD1 matching 8 bases. The CDR3 is 18 residues long. Per germline, CDR1 MGHRA and CDR2 YSYEKL. J was trimmed by 0 bases and V by 3 bases; bases with no gene match: 11. Here the CDR3 reads CASSQMAPGQASTDTQYF. CDR3 bases: TGCGCCAGCAGCCAGATGGCCCCGGGACAGGCAAGCACAGATACGCAGTATTTT.

At least ten counts were recorded for this clonotype. The chain employs TRBV7-2 and TRBJ1-1; D might be TRBD1 (5 bases). CDR1 SGHTA and CDR2 FQGNSA come from the germline V gene. This CDR3 is 15 amino acids long. Trimming removed 5 bases at V and 1 base at J, with 14 bases between. The CDR3 protein is CASSPVGTSNTEAFF. The CDR3 coding sequence is TGTGCCAGCAGCCCCGTCGGGACTTCGAACACTGAAGCTTTCTTT.

This clonotype was observed many times. The gene calls are TRBV7-8 and TRBJ2-1, with D maybe TRBD2 (5 bases). The V gene's germline CDR1 is SGHVS and CDR2 FQNEAQ. V gave up 5 bases and J gave up 9 bases, with 11 bases separating them. The CDR3 has 12 residues. Here the CDR3 reads CASSQDGVEQFF. The CDR3 DNA sequence: TGTGCCAGCAGCCAAGACGGGGTTGAGCAGTTCTTC.

V gene TRBV10-3 combines with J gene TRBJ1-3; TRBD1 is a possible D gene (6 bases). V was cut by 3 bases and J by 2 bases, with 11 bases left in between. There are 15 residues in the CDR3. Germline assignment: CDR1 ENHRY and CDR2 SYGVKD. CDR3 nucleotide sequence: TGTGCCATCAGTGAATCTCACAGGGCTGGAAACACCATATATTTT. It specifies CAISESHRAGNTIYF.

Remarks on this clonotype: This may stem from a read error, because a much larger clone lies one nucleotide away. The chain joins TRBV28 to TRBJ2-2; D could derive from TRBD1 or TRBD2 (5 bases each). The germline CDR1 and CDR2 sequences are MDHEN and SYDVKM. The CDR3 sequence is 13 residues long. The CDR3 coding sequence is TGTGCCAGCAGTCCCTGGGGCACCGGGGAGCCGTTTTTT. It codes for CASSPWGTGEPFF.

This clonotype was seen more than once but under ten times. V is TRBV6-1 and J is TRBJ2-5; 9 positions match TRBD1. Germline assignment: CDR1 MNHNS and CDR2 SASEGT. The CDR3 extends over 15 amino acids. Trimming at V came to 6 bases and at J to 1 base, leaving 6 bases not matched to a gene. CDR3: CASSTGQGLQETQYF. The DNA of the CDR3 is TGTGCCAGCAGCACGGGACAGGGCCTCCAAGAGACCCAGTACTTC.

The CDR3 DNA reads as TGCGCCAGCAGCCAAGATGGACGGATTGGATTAAATTCACCCCTCCACTTT. Its protein is CASSQDGRIGLNSPLHF. The chain employs TRBV4-1 and TRBJ1-6; D gene unclear. This CDR3 is built from 17 residues. Per germline, CDR1 MGHRA and CDR2 YSYEKL. Trimming stripped 0 bases from V and 7 bases from J, with 16 bases between.

This clonotype has ten or more counts. The chain uses TRBV28 and TRBJ2-2, with D unclear. V gave up 2 bases and J gave up 1 base, with 8 bases separating them. The length of the CDR3 is 15 residues. CDR1 MDHEN and CDR2 SYDVKM come from the germline V gene. The CDR3: CASSLGSWNTGELFF. The CDR3, as DNA: TGTGCCAGCAGTTTAGGTTCATGGAACACCGGGGAGCTGTTTTTT.

This chain connects TRBV5-6 to TRBJ2-1; 7 bases line up with TRBD1. J lost 0 bases, V lost 6 bases, and 9 bases had no gene match. Germline loops: CDR1 SGHDT, CDR2 YYEEEE. The CDR3 is 16 residues long. In DNA, the CDR3 is TGTGCCAGCACCGCAGGGGGTGAGAGCTCCTACAATGAGCAGTTCTTC. It yields the protein CASTAGGESSYNEQFF.

This clonotype was seen only a few times. This chain connects TRBV7-2 to TRBJ2-7; D gene uncertain. The V gene lost 5 bases and the J gene lost 3 bases, with 14 bases spanning the gap. Germline V gene lookup returns CDR1 SGHTA and CDR2 FQGNSA. The CDR3 length is 14 residues. CDR3 loop: CASSAPYRDYEQYV. Here the CDR3 DNA reads TGTGCCAGCAGCGCGCCCTACAGAGACTACGAGCAGTACGTC.

The table lists this clonotype with a few counts. The junction and the germline gene differ at one end; a read error may be behind it. V gene TRBV27 combines with J gene TRBJ2-5, with D perhaps matching TRBD2 (5 bases). In germline, CDR1 is MNHEY, CDR2 SMNVEV (reference sequence). The CDR3 loop spans 13 amino acids. CDR3: CASSSGIPIGLNF. For the CDR3, the DNA is TGTGCCAGCAGTTCGGGGATTCCCATAGGTCTGAACTTC.

This chain uses TRBV27 with TRBJ2-7; D is perhaps TRBD2 (5 bases). Trimming cost V 0 bases and J 1 base, with 10 bases left between them. From germline, CDR1 is MNHEY and CDR2 SMNVEV (reference sequence). This CDR3 region has 15 residues. The CDR3 sequence: CASSLSMAGSYEQYV. In nucleotides, the CDR3 is TGTGCCAGCAGTTTATCAATGGCGGGTTCCTACGAGCAGTACGTC.

The table lists this clonotype with a few counts. The chain is built from TRBV6-1 and TRBJ2-5; TRBD1 might be the D (6 bases). This CDR3 region has 17 residues. Trimming removed 6 bases from V and 2 bases from J, with 22 bases in between. Germline loops: CDR1 MNHNS, CDR2 SASEGT. The CDR3 DNA follows: TGTGCCAGCAGGCTAGGGGGTCCAGCCCTTTCTCAAGAGACCCAGTACTTC. This gives the protein CASRLGGPALSQETQYF.

This clonotype appeared many times. The chain couples TRBV12-3 or TRBV12-4 to TRBJ2-5; tentatively, D is TRBD1 (7 bases). Trimming took off 2 bases at V and 0 bases at J, with 10 bases between the two ends. The CDR3 spans 15 residues. CDR3 sequence (DNA): TGTGCCAGCAGTTTACAGGGGGGTTACCAAGAGACCCAGTACTTC. Its translation: CASSLQGGYQETQYF.

The count of this clonotype is one. An end of the junction differs from the germline gene, which may be a read error. The chain has TRBV7-6 and TRBJ1-4; D gene unclear. The CDR3 loop spans 15 amino acids. Germline CDR1 is SGHVS and CDR2 is FNYEAQ. CDR3 loop: CASSLSLGLNEKPFF. Written as DNA, the CDR3 is TGTGCCAGCAGCTTAAGCTTAGGTCTTAATGAAAAACCGTTTTTT.

CDR3 DNA: TGTGCCAGCAGCTTAGTAGCCCCGCAGGGCTGGGAGACCCAGTACTTC. It yields the protein CASSLVAPQGWETQYF. The V call is TRBV7-6, the J call TRBJ2-5, with D possibly matching TRBD1 (5 bases). Germline V CDR1 and CDR2: SGHVS, FNYEAQ. The CDR3 is 16 residues long. V lost 1 base and J 5 bases, leaving 17 bases between the germline ends.

This clonotype came up a few times. The chain combines TRBV2 with TRBJ2-5; TRBD1 aligns across 8 bases. The V gene's germline CDR1 is SNHLY and CDR2 FYNNEI. The CDR3 length is 14 residues. V lost 3 bases to trimming and J lost 5 bases; unmatched junction nucleotides: 5. CDR3 amino acids: CASSDGQGRETQYF. The DNA of the CDR3 is TGTGCCAGCAGTGACGGACAGGGCAGGGAGACCCAGTACTTC. Using reference TRBV2 and TRBJ2-5 for the parts outside the CDR3, the full variable domain is EPEVTQTPSHQVTQMGQEVILRCVPISNHLYFYWYRQILGQKVEFLVSFYNNEISEKSEIFDDQFSVERPDGSNFTLKIRSTKLEDSAMYFCASSDGQGRETQYFGPGTRLLVL.

The sample holds a few counts of this clonotype. CDR3 protein: CASRLGRMNTEAFF. The CDR3 nucleotides are TGTGCCAGCAGGTTGGGACGGATGAACACTGAAGCTTTCTTT. The gene calls are TRBV7-8 and TRBJ1-1, with D perhaps TRBD1 (5 bases). The CDR3 spans 14 residues. V lost 6 bases and J lost 0, with 11 bases in between. Germline V gene lookup returns CDR1 SGHVS and CDR2 FQNEAQ.